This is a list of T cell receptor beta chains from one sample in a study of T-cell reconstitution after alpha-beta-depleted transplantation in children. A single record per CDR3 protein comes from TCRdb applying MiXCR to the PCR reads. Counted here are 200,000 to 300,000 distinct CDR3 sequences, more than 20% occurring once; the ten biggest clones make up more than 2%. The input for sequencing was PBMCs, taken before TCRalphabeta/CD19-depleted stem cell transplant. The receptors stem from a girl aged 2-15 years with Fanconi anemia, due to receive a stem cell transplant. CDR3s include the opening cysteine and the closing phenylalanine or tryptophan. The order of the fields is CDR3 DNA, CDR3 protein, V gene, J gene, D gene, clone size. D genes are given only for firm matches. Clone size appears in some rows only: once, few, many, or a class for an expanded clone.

TGCAGTGCTAGAGACCCCTTAGGACTAGCGGGGTTAACGAGCGGGGAGCTGTTTTTT	CSARDPLGLAGLTSGELFF	TRBV20-1	TRBJ2-2	TRBD2	few
TGCGCCAGCAGCTTGGAACAATACGAGCAGTACTTC	CASSLEQYEQYF	TRBV5-1	TRBJ2-7	.	many
TGCAGCGTTGGAGACAGGGTGAATGAGCAGTTCTTC	CSVGDRVNEQFF	TRBV29-1	TRBJ2-1	TRBD1	many
TGTGCCAGCAGCTCTTACGGGGGCCGCGACGGAAACACCATATATTTT	CASSSYGGRDGNTIYF	TRBV7-2	TRBJ1-3	.	.
TGCGCCAGCAGCCAAAGAACTAGCACAGATACGCAGTATTTT	CASSQRTSTDTQYF	TRBV5-1	TRBJ2-3	.	.
TGTGCCAGCAGCTTAGAGGGACTAGCGGGTGCCTTTTCCTACAATGAGCAGTTCTTC	CASSLEGLAGAFSYNEQFF	TRBV11-2	TRBJ2-1	TRBD2	many
TGTGCCACCAGTGATTCGGGGAGGACCTACGAGCAGTACTTC	CATSDSGRTYEQYF	TRBV24-1	TRBJ2-7	.	many
TGTGCCAGCAGTGACCCCCAAACTGGAGGTGGCAATCAGCCCCAGCATTTT	CASSDPQTGGGNQPQHF	TRBV6-4	TRBJ1-5	.	once
TGCAGTGCTAGATCCCCTACAACTAGCACAGATACGCAGTATTTT	CSARSPTTSTDTQYF	TRBV20-1	TRBJ2-3	.	many
TGCGCCAGCAGCCAAGGAATGGGGTACGAGCAGTACTTC	CASSQGMGYEQYF	TRBV4-1	TRBJ2-7	.	.
TGTGCCAGCAGCGAAACAGGGGCCGGGAGATACGAGCAGTACTTC	CASSETGAGRYEQYF	TRBV7-9	TRBJ2-7	.	.
TGTGCCAGCAGTTGGGCATTTGCAGATACGCAGTATTTT	CASSWAFADTQYF	TRBV12-3/TRBV12-4	TRBJ2-3	.	many
TGTGCCAGCAGCTTAAACTTACCCTACACAGATACGCAGTATTTT	CASSLNLPYTDTQYF	TRBV7-2	TRBJ2-3	.	.
TGCGCCAGCAGCTTGGCCGCACGGTACTACGAGCAGTACTTC	CASSLAARYYEQYF	TRBV5-1	TRBJ2-7	.	few
TGCGCCAGCAGCAAACTAGCGGGAGTCAATGAGCAGTTCTTC	CASSKLAGVNEQFF	TRBV4-1	TRBJ2-1	TRBD2	.
TGCAGCGTCCTTAGCGGCTCCTACAATGAGCAGTTCTTC	CSVLSGSYNEQFF	TRBV29-1	TRBJ2-1	.	many
TGCAGCGTAACAGAGGGTGGCTACACCTTC	CSVTEGGYTF	TRBV29-1	TRBJ1-2	.	many
TGCAGTGCTAGACCATTTGCTCTAGCGGAGCTGGGTACCCAGTACTTC	CSARPFALAELGTQYF	TRBV20-1	TRBJ2-5	TRBD2	few
TGTGCCAGCCCAAGTGGAGAGACCCAGTACTTC	CASPSGETQYF	TRBV7-9	TRBJ2-5	.	many
TGCAGCGTGTCATTTGGCGGGAGGGCCGGGGGAGATACGCAGTATTTT	CSVSFGGRAGGDTQYF	TRBV29-1	TRBJ2-3	TRBD2	few
TGTGCCACCATCGGCGGCACCGGGGAGCTGTTTTTT	CATIGGTGELFF	TRBV24-1	TRBJ2-2	.	few
TGCAGCGTTGAGGTTCCTAACACCGGGGAGCTGTTTTTT	CSVEVPNTGELFF	TRBV29-1	TRBJ2-2	.	few
TGTGCCAGCAGTCCGGCGGAGGGGTTTCAGCCCCAGCATTTT	CASSPAEGFQPQHF	TRBV28	TRBJ1-5	.	few
TGTGCCAGCAGTTCCCACCGGGACAGGGCTGGGGCCAACGTCCTGACTTTC	CASSSHRDRAGANVLTF	TRBV28	TRBJ2-6	TRBD1	few
TGTGCCAGCAGTTGTGTGTTCTTC	CASSCVFF	TRBV6-5	TRBJ2-1	.	few
TGTGCCAGCAGTCCTAGCGGGAGGGACTACAATGAGCAGTTCTTC	CASSPSGRDYNEQFF	TRBV12-3/TRBV12-4	TRBJ2-1	TRBD2	many
TGTGCCAGCAGCTTAGTACCCGAGTACAATGAGCAGTTCTTC	CASSLVPEYNEQFF	TRBV7-8	TRBJ2-1	.	.
TGTGCCAGCAGCGTACGTGGTGACTACTTCACCGGGGAGCTGTTTTTT	CASSVRGDYFTGELFF	TRBV9	TRBJ2-2	.	.
TGTGCCAGCAGTCAAAGGGGGGGCTATGGCTACACCTTC	CASSQRGGYGYTF	TRBV28	TRBJ1-2	.	.
TGTGCCATTCGATCCTCGGACAGGGAGTCCGAGCAGTACTTC	CAIRSSDRESEQYF	TRBV10-3	TRBJ2-7	TRBD1	many
TGCAGTTCTTTTGTATACGAGCAGTACTTC	CSSFVYEQYF	TRBV20-1	TRBJ2-7	.	.
TGTGCCAGCAGCTTACAACAGGGTTATATTCAGTACTTC	CASSLQQGYIQYF	TRBV7-3	TRBJ2-4	.	few
TGCAGTGCCGACTCCTCTACACGTCCCACAGATACGCAGTATTTT	CSADSSTRPTDTQYF	TRBV20-1	TRBJ2-3	.	many
TGTGCCAGCAATATAGGGTGGAACACTGAAGCTTTCTTT	CASNIGWNTEAFF	TRBV6-1	TRBJ1-1	.	.
TGCGCCAGCAGCTTGGCGGGGACTAGGAGTGGGGACACAGATACGCAGTATTTT	CASSLAGTRSGDTDTQYF	TRBV5-1	TRBJ2-3	TRBD2	.
TGTGCCAGCAGATCGATGGGCTCTGGAAACACCATATATTTT	CASRSMGSGNTIYF	TRBV27	TRBJ1-3	.	.
TGTGCCAGCAGCCCGTCTCGTTCGGCTAGCGGCTACGAGCAGTACTTC	CASSPSRSASGYEQYF	TRBV7-6	TRBJ2-7	TRBD2	many
TGTGCCAGCAGCTTAGCGAAGTCAGAGACCATCGGGAATGAGCAGTTCTTC	CASSLAKSETIGNEQFF	TRBV7-9	TRBJ2-1	.	many
TGTGCCAGCAGCTCTCAAGCGGGGTACTTAAGAGATACGCAGTATTTT	CASSSQAGYLRDTQYF	TRBV7-2	TRBJ2-3	TRBD2	many
TGTGCTAGTGGTTTGGCAGGGGCGAACACTGAAGCTTTCTTT	CASGLAGANTEAFF	TRBV12-5	TRBJ1-1	.	.
TGTGCCACCAGCAGAGACACCGGGACATCGGGCCTCAATCAGCCCCAGCATTTT	CATSRDTGTSGLNQPQHF	TRBV15	TRBJ1-5	.	many
TGTGCCAGCAGCTTACCGGGAGGATCCTACAATGAGCAGTTCTTC	CASSLPGGSYNEQFF	TRBV7-2	TRBJ2-1	TRBD2	.
TGCAGTGCCCCCCCCTATAGCATACCAGATACGCAGTATTTT	CSAPPYSIPDTQYF	TRBV20-1	TRBJ2-3	.	once
TGCGCCAGCAGCTTGGAATTCAGGGCTAGCACAGATACGCAGTATTTT	CASSLEFRASTDTQYF	TRBV5-1	TRBJ2-3	.	once
TGCAGCGTTATGAGCGGGAATGGACTCACAGATACGCAGTATTTT	CSVMSGNGLTDTQYF	TRBV29-1	TRBJ2-3	TRBD2	few
TGTGCCAGCAAAGGACGAACCTACGAGCAGTACTTC	CASKGRTYEQYF	TRBV27	TRBJ2-7	.	few
TGTGCCACCAGAAGAGACCAGGGTTTGAACACTGAAGCTTTCTTT	CATRRDQGLNTEAFF	TRBV15	TRBJ1-1	.	many
TGCAGTGCTAGAGTTCGGACTACATCAGATACGCAGTATTTT	CSARVRTTSDTQYF	TRBV20-1	TRBJ2-3	.	.
TGTGCCTGGAGTTGGCGCCGGGGGCCCAATGAGCAGTTCTTC	CAWSWRRGPNEQFF	TRBV30	TRBJ2-1	.	.
TGCAGTGCCGGTATGACAGGGGGCGATAATTCACCCCTCCACTTT	CSAGMTGGDNSPLHF	TRBV20-1	TRBJ1-6	TRBD1	many
TGCAGTGCTCAGCTGGGACAGGCCACTTACGAGCAGTACTTC	CSAQLGQATYEQYF	TRBV20-1	TRBJ2-7	TRBD1	.
TGTGCCAGCAGCGTAGTTGGGCCCGGGGAGCTGTTTTTT	CASSVVGPGELFF	TRBV9	TRBJ2-2	.	few